A selection of T cell receptor beta chains follows, all from one sample in a study of cytomegalovirus exposure and HLA in healthy donors. This table comes from immunoSEQ multiplex PCR, and its TCRdb copy is limited to in-frame clones, with some not included. Among some 140,000 clones listed, 60% to 80% were seen once. Sequencing input: PBMCs. These receptor sequences come from a young man in good health and CMV-seronegative. CDR3s include the opening cysteine and the closing phenylalanine or tryptophan. The order of the fields is D gene, J gene, V gene, CDR3 protein, CDR3 DNA. The D gene is left open where the match is weak.

- | TRBJ1-3 | TRBV30 | CAWNRGGGNTIYF | TGTGCCTGGAATCGGGGGGGAGGAAACACCATATATTTT
TRBD2 | TRBJ2-7 | TRBV5-1 | CASSKGTSGSLPYEQYF | TGCGCCAGCAGCAAGGGGACTAGCGGGAGTTTACCGTACGAGCAGTACTTC
- | TRBJ2-1 | TRBV5-5 | CASSFGMLSLGYNEQFF | TGTGCCAGCAGCTTCGGGATGCTCTCCTTGGGCTACAATGAGCAGTTCTTC
- | TRBJ2-2 | TRBV2 | CASRGRGTGELFF | TGTGCCAGCAGGGGGCGGGGCACCGGGGAGCTGTTTTTT
TRBD1 | TRBJ1-1 | TRBV12-5 | CASGPGEGAGTEAFF | TGTGCTAGTGGTCCCGGTGAGGGGGCGGGCACTGAAGCTTTCTTT
TRBD1 | TRBJ1-1 | TRBV7-2 | CASSLTGASRTEAFF | TGTGCCAGCAGCTTGACAGGGGCCTCGCGGACTGAAGCTTTCTTT
- | TRBJ1-2 | TRBV7-2 | CASSLGGGDYGYTF | TGTGCCAGCAGCTTAGGGGGAGGGGACTATGGCTACACCTTC
TRBD1 | TRBJ2-7 | TRBV18 | CASSPGGQGTYEQYF | TGTGCCAGCTCACCAGGGGGACAGGGGACCTACGAGCAGTACTTC
TRBD2 | TRBJ2-1 | TRBV4-2 | CASSQGTSGIGEQFF | TGTGCCAGCAGCCAAGGGACTAGCGGGATTGGTGAGCAGTTCTTC
TRBD2 | TRBJ2-5 | TRBV23-1 | CASSPTGTSEGQETQYF | TGCGCCAGCAGTCCAACCGGGACTAGCGAGGGTCAAGAGACCCAGTACTTC
- | TRBJ1-1 | TRBV2 | CASSITEGNTEAFF | TGTGCCAGCAGTATTACAGAGGGCAACACTGAAGCTTTCTTT
- | TRBJ2-5 | TRBV6-1 | CASSEGAQQETQYF | TGTGCCAGCAGTGAGGGGGCGCAACAGGAGACCCAGTACTTC
- | TRBJ1-2 | TRBV30 | CAWSVKGGNYGYTF | TGTGCCTGGAGTGTAAAGGGCGGGAACTATGGCTACACCTTC
- | TRBJ2-7 | TRBV19 | CASSIKGSGVYEQYF | TGTGCCAGTAGTATAAAGGGATCAGGGGTCTACGAGCAGTACTTC
- | TRBJ2-3 | TRBV7-7 | CASSLDGSLDTQYF | TGTGCTAGCAGCTTAGATGGTAGCCTGGATACGCAGTATTTT
TRBD1 | TRBJ1-5 | TRBV2 | CASSGAGGSQPQHF | TGTGCCAGCAGTGGAGCAGGGGGAAGTCAGCCCCAGCATTTT
TRBD2 | TRBJ2-3 | TRBV7-2 | CASSYGLAGDTDTQYF | TGTGCCAGCAGCTACGGACTAGCGGGGGACACAGATACGCAGTATTTT
TRBD2 | TRBJ2-7 | TRBV6-1 | CASSGRLAGLSYEQYF | TGTGCCAGCAGTGGTCGACTAGCGGGCCTCTCCTACGAGCAGTACTTC